This entry concerns a single TCR beta chain. Its antigen is currently not known. The sample holds no much larger clone one base away, and base qualities are not on file. The germline ends are 15 bases apart after V is trimmed by 5 bases and J by 5 bases. CDR1 and CDR2 are read off the germline V gene (reference sequence) as MNHEY and SMNVEV. Counted from cysteine to phenylalanine, this CDR3 has 14 amino acids. The only DNA kept is the CDR3, 42 bases in frame from the first base. The sample belongs to a study of graft-versus-host responses after intestinal transplantation (dated by TCRdb to about 2021). About the study as a whole: The transplants that recipients received were multivisceral, liver-intestinal, or isolated intestinal. Every recipient was given anti-thymocyte globulin induction, then maintenance tacrolimus and steroids for about three years. After intestinal transplantation, graft-versus-host and host-versus-graft alloreactive T cell clones were followed in the graft, circulation and bone marrow using bulk TCR-beta CDR3 sequencing. To identify alloreactive clones, pre-transplant mixed lymphocyte reaction products were sequenced and compared with unstimulated pre-transplant donor and recipient T cells. Of the 20 to 30 intestinal transplant recipients enrolled in the cohort, one of whom was a retransplant, a few patients without pretransplant specimens were excluded. Donor T cell macrochimerism was defined as a peak of at least 4% donor T cells among recipient peripheral blood mononuclear cells. Samples from a few later patients were sequenced in-house on an Illumina MiSeq with MiXCR processing rather than by the commercial service. The investigation overall reported the following: Conclusions were limited by the relatively low number and heterogeneity of intestinal transplant patients. Patients with donor T cell macrochimerism had high GvH to HvG T cell clonal ratios in their allografts. Early after transplant, declines in HvG clones were associated with peak levels of circulating GvH clones. GvH clones were detected in recipient bone marrow, and some of these GvH clones were observed earlier in ileal mucosa or blood, consistent with an intestinal mucosal origin.

Libraries were built with the immunoSEQ multiplex PCR assay. For most patients, genomic DNA was isolated using the Qiagen DNeasy Blood and Tissue Kit and was shipped frozen to Adaptive Biotechnologies for TCR sequencing. For most patients, high-throughput TCR-beta CDR3 sequencing of genomic DNA was performed by Adaptive Biotechnologies. Regarding the original processing steps: TCR sequencing data were retrieved from Adaptive's ImmunoSEQ software for some 19 patients, whereas three other patients were processed with MiXCR and VDJtools. To correct CD4 versus CD8 sorting errors, any sequence found in both subsets at a frequency ratio below 5:1 was removed. CDR3 nucleotide sequences shared by donor and recipient were removed because the origin of these sequences could not be assigned. Alloreactive clones required at least 2-fold expansion over unstimulated cells and minimum CFSE-low frequency of 0.002% (template counts) or 0.001% (read counts). Clones detected in sequenced pre-transplant spleen, lymph node, or MLR CFSE-low populations of the donor or recipient were defined as mappable. Cumulative frequency of alloreactive clones was calculated as a percentage of all sequences weighted by copy number. What TCRdb holds here is the immuneACCESS table cut down to in-frame rearrangements. Part of the clones is not present; checked against another copy, under half of the missing clones reflect an unresolved V gene, and the others are unexplained. The V and J calls and clone size are taken from that table; D and trimming were inferred from the DNA. For this sample there are 150,000 or so clones; 92% appear just once. The ten largest clones take up roughly 0.19% of the sample.

This specimen's time point label, interpreted: cells obtained before transplantation from donor or recipient. CD3+CD4+ and CD3+CD8+ populations were FACS-sorted from unstimulated pre-transplant donor and recipient cells taken from spleen or lymph nodes. Sample: unstimulated CD4+ T cells sorted from spleen or lymph node cells, taken before intestinal transplant. This TCR was recovered from a human donor who received an intestinal transplant. The V and J segments used are TRBV27 and TRBJ1-2; no D gene call is confident. The DNA sequence is given as TGTGCCAGCAGTCTTCGCCGGACGGGTTATGGCTACACCTTC. The encoded protein is CASSLRRTGYGYTF.